This TCR beta chain was sequenced during a study of shared clonotypes between healthy human individuals. Whole-study results and caveats: Despite large depth, sorted-subset datasets appeared incompletely sequenced.

Details on this clone: Antigen: not known.

This CDR3 has 17 amino acids. Trimming shortened V by 4 bases and J by 6 bases, and 20 bases separated the two germline ends. From germline, CDR1 is SGDLS and CDR2 YYNGEE. The table came from immunoSEQ multiplex PCR; TCRdb's copy has only in-frame clones and leaves some out. Of roughly 2.4 million clones listed, under 97% were seen once; the top ten hold 0.1% to 0.15%. This chain connects TRBV9 to TRBJ1-6; a weak D match, TRBD1 (6 bases). What was sequenced was naive CD4+ T cells sorted from blood. The subset is: CD45RA+ positively selected. The clonotype originates from a man in his late teens or twenties in good health. The CDR3 loop reads CASSPDGGWESNSPLHF. CDR3 DNA: TGTGCCAGCAGCCCAGACGGGGGCTGGGAGAGTAATTCACCCCTCCACTTT.